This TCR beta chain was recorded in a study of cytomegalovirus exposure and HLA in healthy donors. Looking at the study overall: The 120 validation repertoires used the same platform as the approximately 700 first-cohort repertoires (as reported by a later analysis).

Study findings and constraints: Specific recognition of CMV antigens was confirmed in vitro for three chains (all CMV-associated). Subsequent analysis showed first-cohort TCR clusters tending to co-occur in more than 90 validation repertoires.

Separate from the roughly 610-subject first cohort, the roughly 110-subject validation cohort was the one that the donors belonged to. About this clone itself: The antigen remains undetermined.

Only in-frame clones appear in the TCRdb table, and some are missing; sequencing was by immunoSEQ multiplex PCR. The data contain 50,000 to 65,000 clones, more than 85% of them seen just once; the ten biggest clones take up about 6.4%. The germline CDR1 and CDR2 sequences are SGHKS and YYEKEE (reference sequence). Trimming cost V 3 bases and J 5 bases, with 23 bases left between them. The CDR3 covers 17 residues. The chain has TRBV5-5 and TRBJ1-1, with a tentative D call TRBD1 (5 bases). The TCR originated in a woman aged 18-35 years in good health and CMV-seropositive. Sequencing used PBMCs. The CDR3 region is CASSSNMDTSRRTEAFF. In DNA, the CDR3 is TGTGCCAGCAGCTCAAATATGGACACGAGCAGACGTACTGAAGCTTTCTTT.